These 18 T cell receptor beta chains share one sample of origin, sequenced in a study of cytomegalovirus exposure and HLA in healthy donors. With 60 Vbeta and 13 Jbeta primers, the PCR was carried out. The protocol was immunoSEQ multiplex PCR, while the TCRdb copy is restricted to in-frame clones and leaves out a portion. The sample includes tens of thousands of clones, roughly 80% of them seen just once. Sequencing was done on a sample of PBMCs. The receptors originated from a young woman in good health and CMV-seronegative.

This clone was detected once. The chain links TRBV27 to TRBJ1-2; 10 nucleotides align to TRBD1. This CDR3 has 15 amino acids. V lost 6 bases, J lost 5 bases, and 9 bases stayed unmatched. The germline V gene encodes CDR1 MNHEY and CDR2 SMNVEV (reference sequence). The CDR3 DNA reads TGTGCCAGCAGCCTGATAGGGGACAGGGGTTATGGCTACACCTTC. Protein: CASSLIGDRGYGYTF.

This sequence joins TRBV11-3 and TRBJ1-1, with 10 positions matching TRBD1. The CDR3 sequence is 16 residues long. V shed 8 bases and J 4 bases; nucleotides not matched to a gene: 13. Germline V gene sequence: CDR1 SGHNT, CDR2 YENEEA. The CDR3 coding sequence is TGTGCCAGCGGTTCAGGGGACAGGGGATTTTTCACTGAAGCTTTCTTT. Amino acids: CASGSGDRGFFTEAFF.

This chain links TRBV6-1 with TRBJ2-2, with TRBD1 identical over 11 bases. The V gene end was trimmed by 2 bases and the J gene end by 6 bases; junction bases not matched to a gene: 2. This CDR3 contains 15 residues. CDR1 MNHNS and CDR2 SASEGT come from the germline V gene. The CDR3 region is CASSEPGQGAGELFF. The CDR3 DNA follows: TGTGCCAGCAGTGAACCGGGACAGGGGGCCGGGGAGCTGTTTTTT.

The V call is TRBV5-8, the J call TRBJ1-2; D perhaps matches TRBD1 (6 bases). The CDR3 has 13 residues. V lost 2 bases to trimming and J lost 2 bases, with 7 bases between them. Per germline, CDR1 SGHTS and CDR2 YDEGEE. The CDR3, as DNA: TGTGCCAGCAGCTTTACAGGGAACTATGGCTACACCTTC. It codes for CASSFTGNYGYTF.

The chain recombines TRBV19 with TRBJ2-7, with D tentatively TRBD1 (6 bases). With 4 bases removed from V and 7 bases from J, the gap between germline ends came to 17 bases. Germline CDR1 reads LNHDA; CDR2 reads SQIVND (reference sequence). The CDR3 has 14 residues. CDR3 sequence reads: CASSTNRDVGEQYF. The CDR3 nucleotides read TGTGCCAGTAGTACAAACAGGGATGTGGGTGAGCAGTACTTC.

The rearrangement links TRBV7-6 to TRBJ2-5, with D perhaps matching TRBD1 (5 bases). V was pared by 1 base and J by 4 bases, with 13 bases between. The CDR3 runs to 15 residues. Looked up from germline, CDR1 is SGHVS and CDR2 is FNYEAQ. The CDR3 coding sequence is TGTGCCAGCAGCTTAGAGTTTGGCAGGGCAGAGACCCAGTACTTC. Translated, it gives CASSLEFGRAETQYF.

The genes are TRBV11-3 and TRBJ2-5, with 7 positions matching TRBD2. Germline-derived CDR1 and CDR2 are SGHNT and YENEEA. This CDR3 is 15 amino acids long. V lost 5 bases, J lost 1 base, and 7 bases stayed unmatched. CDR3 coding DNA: TGTGCCAGCAGCCCTCCTTGGGAGGGCCAAGAGACCCAGTACTTC. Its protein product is CASSPPWEGQETQYF.

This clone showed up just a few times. The CDR3 loop is CASSLGLRTERYPYEQYF. In nucleotides, the CDR3 is TGTGCCAGCAGCCTCGGCCTCAGGACAGAGCGTTACCCCTACGAGCAGTACTTC. The gene calls are TRBV7-9 and TRBJ2-7, with a weak D call TRBD1 (6 bases). This CDR3 comprises 18 residues. Looked up from germline, CDR1 is SEHNR and CDR2 is FQNEAQ (reference sequence). V was pared by 5 bases and J by 2 bases, with 25 bases between.

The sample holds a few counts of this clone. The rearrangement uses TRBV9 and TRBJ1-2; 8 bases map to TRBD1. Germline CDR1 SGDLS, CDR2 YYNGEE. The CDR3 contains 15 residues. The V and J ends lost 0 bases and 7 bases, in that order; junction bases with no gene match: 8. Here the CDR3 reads CASSVAPGGSSGYTF. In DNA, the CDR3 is TGTGCCAGCAGCGTAGCCCCAGGGGGCAGCTCTGGCTACACCTTC.

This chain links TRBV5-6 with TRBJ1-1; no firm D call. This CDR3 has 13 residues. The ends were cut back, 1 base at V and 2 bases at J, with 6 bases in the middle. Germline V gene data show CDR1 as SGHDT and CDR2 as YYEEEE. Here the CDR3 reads CASSLTANTEAFF. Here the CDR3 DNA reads TGTGCCAGCAGCTTGACAGCTAACACTGAAGCTTTCTTT.

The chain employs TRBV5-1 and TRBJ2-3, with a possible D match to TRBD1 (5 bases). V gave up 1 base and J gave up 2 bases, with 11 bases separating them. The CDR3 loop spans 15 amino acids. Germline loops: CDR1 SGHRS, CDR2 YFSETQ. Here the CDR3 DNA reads TGCGCCAGCAGCTTGCAGGGAACCCTCACAGATACGCAGTATTTT. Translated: CASSLQGTLTDTQYF.

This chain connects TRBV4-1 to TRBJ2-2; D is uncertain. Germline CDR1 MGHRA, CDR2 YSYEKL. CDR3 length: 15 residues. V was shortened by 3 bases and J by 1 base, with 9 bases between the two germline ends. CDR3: CASSQETLNTGELFF. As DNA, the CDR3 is TGCGCCAGCAGCCAGGAGACCTTGAACACCGGGGAGCTGTTTTTT.

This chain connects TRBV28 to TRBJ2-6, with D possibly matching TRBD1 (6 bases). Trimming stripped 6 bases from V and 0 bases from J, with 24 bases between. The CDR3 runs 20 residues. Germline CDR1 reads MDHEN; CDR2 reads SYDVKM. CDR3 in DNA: TGTGCCAGCAGAACCCGCCACCAGGGGCTTAGGCCCTCTGGGGCCAACGTCCTGACTTTC. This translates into CASRTRHQGLRPSGANVLTF.

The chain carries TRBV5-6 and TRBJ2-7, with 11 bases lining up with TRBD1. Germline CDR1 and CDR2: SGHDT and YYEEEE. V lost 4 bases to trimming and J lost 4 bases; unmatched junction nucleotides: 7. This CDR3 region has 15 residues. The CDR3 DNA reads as TGTGCCAGCAGCCCCGGGACAGGGGGTGCTTACGAGCAGTACTTC. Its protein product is CASSPGTGGAYEQYF.

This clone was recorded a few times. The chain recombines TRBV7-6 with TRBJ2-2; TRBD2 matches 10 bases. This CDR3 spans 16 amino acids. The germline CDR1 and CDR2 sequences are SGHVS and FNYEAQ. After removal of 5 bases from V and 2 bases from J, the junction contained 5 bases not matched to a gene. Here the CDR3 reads CASSPSGGANTGELFF. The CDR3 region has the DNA TGTGCCAGCAGCCCAAGCGGGGGGGCCAACACCGGGGAGCTGTTTTTT.

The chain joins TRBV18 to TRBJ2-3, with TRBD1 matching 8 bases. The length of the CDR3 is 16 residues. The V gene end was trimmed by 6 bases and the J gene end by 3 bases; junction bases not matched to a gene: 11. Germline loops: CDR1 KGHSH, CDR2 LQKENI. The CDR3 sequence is CASSVLGQGTTDTQYF. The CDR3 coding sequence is TGTGCCAGCTCGGTCCTAGGACAGGGCACGACAGATACGCAGTATTTT.

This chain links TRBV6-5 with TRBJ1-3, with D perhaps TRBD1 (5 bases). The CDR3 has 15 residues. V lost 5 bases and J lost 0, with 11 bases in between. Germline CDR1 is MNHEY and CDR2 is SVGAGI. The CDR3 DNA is TGTGCCAGCAGTGCTACAGGCATCTCTGGAAACACCATATATTTT. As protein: CASSATGISGNTIYF.

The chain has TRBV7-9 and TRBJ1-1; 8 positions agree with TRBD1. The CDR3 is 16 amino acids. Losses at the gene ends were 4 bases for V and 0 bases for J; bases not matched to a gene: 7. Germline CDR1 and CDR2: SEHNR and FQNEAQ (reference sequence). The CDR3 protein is CASSSITTGVNTEAFF. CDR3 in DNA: TGTGCCAGCAGCTCCATCACGACAGGGGTGAACACTGAAGCTTTCTTT.